These 28 T cell receptor beta chains share one sample of origin, sequenced in a study of glioma-infiltrating T cells after dendritic cell vaccination. TCRdb keeps only in-frame clones here, not all; method: immunoSEQ multiplex PCR. The sample shows tens of thousands of clones, roughly 87% of them seen only once. Time point defined: after dendritic cell vaccination, including at tumor progression/relapse. Sequences were derived from blood, sampled after dendritic cell vaccination. These receptors were obtained from a human donor with glioblastoma.

The chain links TRBV10-3 to TRBJ1-1; D gene unclear. The CDR3 is made up of 12 amino acids. Germline V lookup: CDR1 ENHRY, CDR2 SYGVKD. V was shortened by 0 bases and J by 6 bases, with 5 bases between the two germline ends. The CDR3 spells CAISESESEAFF. In DNA, the CDR3 is TGTGCCATCAGTGAGTCTGAGTCTGAAGCTTTCTTT.

This clone has a single count. The genes are TRBV6-6 and TRBJ1-2; D might be TRBD1 (5 bases). Trimming pared 0 bases from V and 1 base from J, leaving 9 bases between. The CDR3 loop spans 15 amino acids. The V gene's germline CDR1 is MNHNY and CDR2 SVGAGI (reference sequence). The CDR3 DNA is TGTGCCAGCAGTTACTCGGGGACTTATAACTATGGCTACACCTTC. It specifies CASSYSGTYNYGYTF.

This clone has a handful of counts. This chain links TRBV5-1 with TRBJ2-3; 8 bases agree with TRBD2. CDR3 length: 17 residues. The V and J ends lost 0 bases and 5 bases, in that order; junction bases with no gene match: 11. Germline V gene sequence: CDR1 SGHRS, CDR2 YFSETQ. This chain's CDR3 is CASSLVAAGTRGDTQYF. CDR3 DNA sequence: TGCGCCAGCAGCTTGGTGGCAGCCGGGACTAGGGGAGATACGCAGTATTTT.

The V and J genes are TRBV7-2 and TRBJ2-5; TRBD1 matches at 8 bases. V shed 5 bases and J 2 bases; nucleotides not matched to a gene: 4. Germline V gene data show CDR1 as SGHTA and CDR2 as FQGNSA. The CDR3 covers 14 residues. CDR3 sequence: CASSLRTGQETQYF. The CDR3 DNA sequence: TGTGCCAGCAGCCTCCGGACAGGGCAAGAGACCCAGTACTTC.

The chain is built from TRBV2 and TRBJ2-3; D not resolved. V lost 3 bases to trimming and J lost 5 bases, with 12 bases between them. This CDR3 comprises 14 residues. The germline gives CDR1 SNHLY, CDR2 FYNNEI. The CDR3 spells CASSDWSLVDTQYF. The CDR3 DNA follows: TGTGCCAGCAGTGATTGGTCCTTAGTAGATACGCAGTATTTT.

V usage is TRBV10-3 and J usage is TRBJ2-6; perhaps TRBD1 as D (6 bases). V was cut by 4 bases and J by 1 base, with 23 bases left in between. This CDR3 spans 20 amino acids. CDR1 is ENHRY, CDR2 SYGVKD, per germline. The CDR3 protein is CAISARLNRDTGSGANVLTF. CDR3 DNA: TGTGCCATCAGTGCTCGACTTAACCGGGACACCGGATCTGGGGCCAACGTCCTGACTTTC.

V and J are TRBV6-5 and TRBJ1-6, with 7 bases matching TRBD1. From germline, CDR1 is MNHEY and CDR2 SVGAGI. CDR3 length equals 16 residues. With 4 bases clipped from V and 9 bases from J, the junction kept 12 bases outside the gene matches. Here the CDR3 DNA reads TGTGCCAGCAGTTCCCTAGGTGTAGGGGGCCTTTCACCCCTCCACTTT. This codes for CASSSLGVGGLSPLHF.

V is TRBV11-2 and J is TRBJ2-7; 13 bases match TRBD2. The V gene's germline CDR1 is SGHAT and CDR2 FQNNGV. CDR3 length: 16 amino acids. V lost 5 bases, J lost 5 bases, and 9 bases stayed unmatched. CDR3 in amino acids: CASSHWTSGREDEQYF. The CDR3 nucleotides are TGTGCCAGCAGCCATTGGACTAGCGGGAGAGAGGACGAGCAGTACTTC.

V gene TRBV5-1 combines with J gene TRBJ2-3; 16 nucleotides align to TRBD2. J lost 8 bases, V lost 3 bases, and 9 bases had no gene match. Germline CDR1 SGHRS, CDR2 YFSETQ. The CDR3 spans 17 residues. CDR3 amino acids: CASSSPGTSGGAVTQYF. CDR3 coding DNA: TGCGCCAGCAGCTCTCCCGGGACTAGCGGGGGGGCGGTTACGCAGTATTTT.

The chain recombines TRBV18 with TRBJ1-5; D possibly corresponds to TRBD1 (5 bases). This CDR3 comprises 15 residues. Germline V CDR1 and CDR2: KGHSH, LQKENI. The V end was cut by 2 bases, the J end by 6 bases, with 14 bases between. CDR3 amino acids: CASSPSARGFQPQHF. As DNA, the CDR3 is TGTGCCAGCTCACCATCGGCCCGGGGGTTTCAGCCCCAGCATTTT.

The chain uses TRBV19 and TRBJ2-3; no clear D. Germline CDR1 LNHDA, CDR2 SQIVND (reference sequence). The CDR3 extends over 15 amino acids. V was trimmed by 0 bases and J by 0 bases, leaving 7 bases between them. This CDR3 is CASSIEAVSTDTQYF. The CDR3 DNA follows: TGTGCCAGTAGTATAGAGGCAGTGAGCACAGATACGCAGTATTTT.

In its sample, this clone was seen a few times. The rearrangement uses TRBV5-1 and TRBJ2-1, with a possible D match to TRBD1 (6 bases). Germline CDR1 and CDR2: SGHRS and YFSETQ. The V end was cut by 4 bases, the J end by 0 bases, with 14 bases between. CDR3 length: 16 amino acids. The CDR3 region is CASSPVGASSYNEQFF. The CDR3 DNA reads as TGCGCCAGCAGCCCGGTGGGGGCGAGCTCCTACAATGAGCAGTTCTTC.

The rearrangement joins TRBV20-1 to TRBJ2-5; perhaps TRBD1 as D (5 bases). This CDR3 has 11 amino acids. V lost 3 bases and J lost 5, with 7 bases in between. Germline V gene data show CDR1 as DFQATT and CDR2 as SNEGSKA (reference sequence). In nucleotides, the CDR3 is TGCAGTGCTAGGACAGTGGAGACCCAGTACTTC. Amino acid sequence: CSARTVETQYF.

The chain joins TRBV4-3 to TRBJ1-2, with TRBD1 identical over 7 bases. CDR3 size: 15 residues. The germline V gene encodes CDR1 LGHNA and CDR2 YSLEER. Germline trimming cut 0 bases from V and 4 bases from J; bases unmatched to any gene: 5. CDR3 loop: CASSQDRGPVYGYTF. CDR3 DNA sequence: TGCGCCAGCAGCCAAGATAGGGGGCCGGTCTATGGCTACACCTTC.

The rearrangement links TRBV18 to TRBJ2-3, with D unclear. Germline V gene sequence: CDR1 KGHSH, CDR2 LQKENI. CDR3 length equals 12 residues. V shed 4 bases and J shed 10 bases, with 12 bases lying between them. The CDR3 is CASSLAAPPQYF. CDR3 DNA: TGTGCCAGCTCACTTGCGGCCCCTCCGCAGTATTTT.

This clone was counted a few times. This chain connects TRBV6-5 to TRBJ2-7; 10 nucleotides match TRBD1. The CDR3 is made up of 16 amino acids. Germline CDR1 is MNHEY and CDR2 is SVGAGI. J gave up 2 bases and V 2 bases, and 6 bases lay outside the gene matches. The CDR3 DNA follows: TGTGCCAGCAGTTACCCCCGAGGGACAGGGGCCTACGAGCAGTACTTC. Its translation: CASSYPRGTGAYEQYF.

The chain recombines TRBV29-1 with TRBJ2-7, with D unresolved. CDR3 size: 14 residues. V lost 4 bases and J 3 bases, leaving 16 bases between the germline ends. Germline V CDR1 and CDR2: SQVTM, ANQGSEA. The DNA for the CDR3 is TGCAGCGTTGTAGTCTATTTTAGAGGCTACGAGCAGTACTTC. Its translation: CSVVVYFRGYEQYF.

The chain joins TRBV6-5 to TRBJ2-7, with TRBD1 matching over 7 bases. J lost 2 bases, V lost 1 base, and 2 bases had no gene match. CDR3 length: 14 amino acids. In germline, CDR1 is MNHEY, CDR2 SVGAGI. The CDR3 DNA is TGTGCCAGCAGTTACTTCGGACAGGCCTACGAGCAGTACTTC. Its translation is CASSYFGQAYEQYF.

J is TRBJ2-2 and V is TRBV6-4; maybe TRBD2 (5 bases). V was trimmed by 7 bases and J by 0 bases, leaving 15 bases between them. Per germline, CDR1 MRHNA and CDR2 SNTAGT. CDR3 length: 16 residues. CDR3 nucleotide sequence: TGTGCCAGCAAACCTCTCTCGGGGACGAACACCGGGGAGCTGTTTTTT. Translation: CASKPLSGTNTGELFF.

V and J are TRBV10-1 and TRBJ1-1; TRBD1 agrees at 7 bases. After removal of 8 bases from V and 4 bases from J, the junction contained 10 bases not matched to a gene. This CDR3 has 14 residues. Germline V lookup: CDR1 WNHNN, CDR2 SYGVQD (reference sequence). The CDR3 is CASGVQGTATEAFF. CDR3 DNA sequence: TGCGCCAGCGGAGTACAGGGGACGGCCACTGAAGCTTTCTTT.

This clone was seen more than once but under ten times. The chain carries TRBV5-8 and TRBJ1-6; weak D call: TRBD1 (5 bases). The CDR3 spans 16 residues. V lost 4 bases to trimming and J lost 7 bases, with 18 bases between them. Germline CDR1 and CDR2: SGHTS and YDEGEE. The CDR3 region is CASSIGTDFLNSPLHF. The CDR3 DNA follows: TGTGCCAGCAGCATTGGGACTGACTTTTTGAATTCACCCCTCCACTTT. The variable domain in full, with the rest retrieved from reference TRBV5-8 and TRBJ1-6, is EAGVTQSPTHLIKTRGQQATLRCSPISGHTSVYWYQQALGLGLQFLLWYDEGEERNRGNFPPRFSGRQFPNYSSELNVNALELEDSALYLCASSIGTDFLNSPLHFGNGTRLTVT.

The chain carries TRBV7-2 and TRBJ1-1; D remains unclear. There are 13 residues in the CDR3. The ends were cut back, 3 bases at V and 0 bases at J, with 5 bases in the middle. Germline V gives CDR1 SGHTA, CDR2 FQGNSA. The CDR3 nucleotides are TGTGCCAGCAGCTTCTATATGAACACTGAAGCTTTCTTT. Residues: CASSFYMNTEAFF.

The J gene is TRBJ2-7, the V gene TRBV11-2, with D possibly being TRBD2 (5 bases). This CDR3 contains 14 residues. Trimming pared 5 bases from V and 2 bases from J, leaving 13 bases between. In germline, CDR1 is SGHAT, CDR2 FQNNGV. The CDR3 nucleotides are TGTGCCAGCAGCCCTAGCCCGGGTCCCTACGAGCAGTACTTC. Its translation is CASSPSPGPYEQYF.

CDR3 nucleotide sequence: TGCGCCAGCAGTGAAGGGGAATCGGCTTTCTTT. Amino acid sequence: CASSEGESAFF. The chain joins TRBV10-2 to TRBJ1-1, with D possibly matching TRBD1 (5 bases). The germline V gene encodes CDR1 WSHSY and CDR2 SAAADI. The CDR3 loop spans 11 amino acids. V lost 3 bases to trimming and J lost 11 bases, with 10 bases between them.

V is TRBV2 and J is TRBJ2-5; TRBD2 might be the D (5 bases). Trimming pared 7 bases from V and 4 bases from J, leaving 10 bases between. CDR3 length equals 12 residues. Germline-derived CDR1 and CDR2 are SNHLY and FYNNEI. CDR3 DNA: TGTGCCAGCAAGGGAGATCGAGAGACCCAGTACTTC. Residues: CASKGDRETQYF.

The J gene is TRBJ2-2, the V gene TRBV9; weak D call: TRBD2 (6 bases). The CDR3 runs 15 residues. Trimming removed 6 bases from V and 4 bases from J, with 16 bases in between. Germline CDR1 is SGDLS and CDR2 is YYNGEE. CDR3 nucleotide sequence: TGTGCCAGCAACACACCGGGACTCCCCACCGGGGAGCTGTTTTTT. This codes for CASNTPGLPTGELFF.

The J gene is TRBJ1-1, the V gene TRBV7-3, with a possible D match to TRBD1 (5 bases). The CDR3 spans 15 residues. The germline CDR1 and CDR2 sequences are SGHTA and FQGTGA. The V and J ends lost 2 bases and 0 bases respectively, with 10 bases between them. The CDR3 region is CASSLGRGLNTEAFF. Here the CDR3 DNA reads TGTGCCAGCAGCTTAGGTAGGGGCTTGAACACTGAAGCTTTCTTT.

This chain joins TRBV7-9 and TRBJ2-1; 10 bases map to TRBD1. J was trimmed by 9 bases and V by 5 bases; bases with no gene match: 10. Germline-derived CDR1 and CDR2 are SEHNR and FQNEAQ (reference sequence). The CDR3 is made up of 15 amino acids. The DNA for the CDR3 is TGTGCCAGCAGCCGACAGGGGGCGTGGGTCGGTGAGCAGTTCTTC. The encoded protein is CASSRQGAWVGEQFF. The full variable domain, in which reference TRBV7-9 and TRBJ2-1 provide the parts outside the CDR3, is DTGVSQNPRHKITKRGQNVTFRCDPISEHNRLYWYRQTLGQGPEFLTYFQNEAQLEKSRLLSDRFSAERPKGSFSTLEIQRTEQGDSAMYLCASSRQGAWVGEQFFGPGTRLTVL.